A single T cell receptor beta chain is shown here with its context. No antigen is known for it. V lost 1 base, J lost 8 bases, and 8 bases stayed unmatched. Germline values: CDR1 LNHDA, CDR2 SQIVND (reference sequence). This CDR3 contains 15 residues. The record originates from a study of OX40 agonist ivuxolimab in advanced cancers. Whole-study context: Patients took ivuxolimab, an agonistic anti-OX40 (CD134) antibody. The dose of intravenous ivuxolimab that patients received every 2 weeks ranged from 0.01 to 10 mg/kg. Three patients had partial responses: one hepatocellular carcinoma, two cutaneous melanoma.

Overall study findings and caveats: There were, on average, more expanded clones in CD8+ T cells than in CD4+.

The assay was immunoSEQ multiplex PCR, and TCRdb's table has in-frame clones only and misses some. The sample lists 50,000 to 70,000 clones; about 82% were seen once. The origin of this receptor is an adult with an advanced solid tumor such as melanoma, head and neck, liver or kidney cancer. This specimen consisted of CD4+ or CD8+ T cells sorted from blood, obtained in a trial of the OX40 agonist ivuxolimab. The chain joins TRBV19 to TRBJ2-4; TRBD1 matches at 7 bases. DNA of the CDR3: TGTGCCAGTAGTATAGGTGACAGGGATTCGTACATTCAGTACTTC. Its translation: CASSIGDRDSYIQYF.